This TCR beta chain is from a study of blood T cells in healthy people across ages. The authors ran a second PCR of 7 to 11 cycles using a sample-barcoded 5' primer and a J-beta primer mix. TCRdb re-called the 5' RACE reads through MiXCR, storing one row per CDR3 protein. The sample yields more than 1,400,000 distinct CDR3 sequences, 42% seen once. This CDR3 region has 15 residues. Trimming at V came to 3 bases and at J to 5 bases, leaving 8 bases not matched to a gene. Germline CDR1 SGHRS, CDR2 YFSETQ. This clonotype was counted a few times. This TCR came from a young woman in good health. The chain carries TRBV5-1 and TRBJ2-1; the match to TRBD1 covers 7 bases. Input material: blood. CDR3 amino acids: CASSWADRADNEQFF. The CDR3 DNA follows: TGCGCCAGCAGCTGGGCCGACAGGGCAGACAATGAGCAGTTCTTC.